This T cell receptor beta chain was recorded in a study of T cell responses to AZD1222 COVID-19 vaccine. Germline V CDR1 and CDR2: MNHEY, SVGAGI. The length of the CDR3 is 15 residues. The V end was cut by 4 bases, the J end by 2 bases, with 15 bases between. This clone was seen just once. Only in-frame clones appear in the TCRdb table, and some are missing; sequencing was by immunoSEQ multiplex PCR. The sample lists under 200,000 clones, about 91% occurring once. Sequenced here: peripheral blood, sampled 28 days after the second AZD1222 dose. The V and J genes are TRBV6-5 and TRBJ2-7; D is perhaps TRBD1 (6 bases). This clonotype was sampled from an adult who received the AZD1222 COVID-19 vaccine. The CDR3 sequence is CASSSSTGGAYEQYF. For the CDR3, the DNA is TGTGCCAGCAGTTCCTCGACAGGTGGAGCCTACGAGCAGTACTTC.